Shown below are 27 T cell receptor beta chains from a single sample sequenced in a study of blood T cell repertoires in COVID-19. Only in-frame clones appear in the TCRdb table, and some are missing; sequencing was by immunoSEQ multiplex PCR. The sample includes 60,000 or so clones, approximately 84% of them seen just once. Material for sequencing was peripheral blood. Source of these receptors: a human donor in a cohort sampled during active COVID-19.

The chain joins TRBV9 to TRBJ2-7, with a tentative D call TRBD1 (5 bases). Germline-derived CDR1 and CDR2 are SGDLS and YYNGEE. This CDR3 has 13 amino acids. V was trimmed by 3 bases and J by 5 bases, leaving 12 bases between them. CDR3 DNA sequence: TGTGCCAGCAGCGCAGAGTGGGGCCACGAGCAGTACTTC. Translating it yields CASSAEWGHEQYF.

J is TRBJ2-5 and V is TRBV2, with TRBD1 identical over 9 bases. The CDR3 has 14 amino acids. CDR1 is SNHLY, CDR2 FYNNEI, per germline. V dropped 4 bases and J dropped 5; count of bases not matched to a gene: 5. CDR3 sequence reads: CASSVDRGFETQYF. The CDR3 DNA reads as TGTGCCAGCAGTGTCGACAGGGGGTTTGAGACCCAGTACTTC.

The chain combines TRBV9 with TRBJ2-1; 9 bases match TRBD2. Germline V gene sequence: CDR1 SGDLS, CDR2 YYNGEE. J lost 7 bases, V lost 7 bases, and 12 bases had no gene match. The CDR3 is 15 residues long. CDR3 residues: CASAPDSGRWNEQFF. CDR3 sequence (DNA): TGTGCCAGCGCCCCCGACAGCGGGAGGTGGAATGAGCAGTTCTTC.

The chain carries TRBV30 and TRBJ1-2; 9 nucleotides match TRBD1. Losses at the gene ends were 3 bases for V and 2 bases for J; bases not matched to a gene: 1. This CDR3 has 13 residues. Per germline, CDR1 GTSNPN and CDR2 SVGIG (reference sequence). This CDR3 is CAWRGQGNYGYTF. CDR3 nucleotide sequence: TGTGCCTGGAGAGGACAGGGGAACTATGGCTACACCTTC. Full variable domain (rest looked up from reference TRBV30 and TRBJ1-2): SQTIHQWPATLVQPVGSPLSLECTVEGTSNPNLYWYRQAAGRGLQLLFYSVGIGQISSEVPQNLSASRPQDRQFILSSKKLLLSDSGFYLCAWRGQGNYGYTFGSGTRLTVV.

V and J are TRBV7-2 and TRBJ1-2, with TRBD1 matching over 9 bases. CDR3 length: 14 amino acids. V was clipped by 6 bases and J by 7 bases; unmatched bases: 9. From germline, CDR1 is SGHTA and CDR2 FQGNSA. The CDR3 here is CASSFSTGGGGYTF. DNA of the CDR3: TGTGCCAGCAGTTTCTCGACAGGGGGTGGTGGCTACACCTTC.

This chain connects TRBV6-5 to TRBJ1-2; 10 bases are a match to TRBD1. Germline V CDR1 and CDR2: MNHEY, SVGAGI. The CDR3 loop spans 12 amino acids. V trimming: 7 bases; J trimming: 5 bases; junction bases outside the gene matches: 1. Written as DNA, the CDR3 is TGTGCCAGCATGGGACAGGGGTATGGCTACACCTTC. Amino acid sequence: CASMGQGYGYTF.

The chain recombines TRBV5-1 with TRBJ1-2; no clear D. Germline V gene lookup returns CDR1 SGHRS and CDR2 YFSETQ. The CDR3 contains 14 residues. V was clipped by 5 bases and J by 1 base, with 12 bases between them. The CDR3 spells CASSQESFNYGYTF. In DNA form, the CDR3 reads TGCGCCAGCAGTCAAGAGAGCTTTAACTATGGCTACACCTTC.

The J gene is TRBJ2-1, the V gene TRBV7-7, with TRBD2 identical over 13 bases. J was trimmed by 8 bases and V by 5 bases; bases with no gene match: 6. From germline, CDR1 is SSHAT and CDR2 FNYEAQ (reference sequence). This CDR3 region has 15 residues. CDR3 DNA: TGTGCCAGCAGCGCGGGGACTAGCGGGAATGATGAGCAGTTCTTC. It specifies CASSAGTSGNDEQFF.

The gene calls are TRBV10-3 and TRBJ2-7; 8 bases fit TRBD2. Losses at the gene ends were 6 bases for V and 2 bases for J; bases not matched to a gene: 6. Per germline, CDR1 ENHRY and CDR2 SYGVKD. There are 14 residues in the CDR3. CDR3 coding DNA: TGTGCCATCAGCACCGGGACTAGTGCCTACGAGCAGTACTTC. Translating it yields CAISTGTSAYEQYF.

This clone was recorded once. The chain recombines TRBV12-3 or TRBV12-4 with TRBJ2-5; maybe TRBD1 (7 bases). The CDR3 length is 13 residues. V shed 6 bases and J shed 5 bases, with 13 bases lying between them. Written as DNA, the CDR3 is TGTGCCAGCAGGCAGGGGGAGGTGGAGACCCAGTACTTC. Protein product: CASRQGEVETQYF.

The chain uses TRBV14 and TRBJ2-5; 12 bases map to TRBD2. The V gene end was trimmed by 2 bases and the J gene end by 5 bases; junction bases not matched to a gene: 12. The germline CDR1 and CDR2 sequences are SGHDN and FVKESK. The CDR3 length is 18 residues. The CDR3 nucleotides are TGTGCCAGCAGCCAACCCATCCTAGCGGGAGGGCATTTGGAGACCCAGTACTTC. Translated: CASSQPILAGGHLETQYF.

J is TRBJ1-1 and V is TRBV18; D gene uncertain. From germline, CDR1 is KGHSH and CDR2 LQKENI. The CDR3 runs 13 residues. The V gene lost 2 bases and the J gene lost 1 base, with 5 bases spanning the gap. CDR3: CASSPLENTEAFF. As DNA, the CDR3 is TGTGCCAGCTCACCATTAGAGAACACTGAAGCTTTCTTT.

V gene TRBV5-4 combines with J gene TRBJ2-7, with 8 bases identical to TRBD2. J gave up 0 bases and V 4 bases, and 6 bases lay outside the gene matches. CDR3 size: 15 residues. Germline loops: CDR1 SGHNT, CDR2 YYREEE (reference sequence). Here the CDR3 reads CASSPQRGSSYEQYF. The CDR3 DNA reads TGTGCCAGCAGCCCTCAGCGGGGGAGCTCCTACGAGCAGTACTTC.

The chain combines TRBV19 with TRBJ1-2; the D gene is possibly TRBD1 (6 bases). Germline-derived CDR1 and CDR2 are LNHDA and SQIVND (reference sequence). This CDR3 comprises 13 residues. The V and J ends lost 7 bases and 0 bases respectively, with 9 bases between them. The CDR3 DNA is TGTGCCAGTATGAACAGGGCTAACTATGGCTACACCTTC. It codes for CASMNRANYGYTF.

In its sample, this clone was seen a few times. CDR3 nucleotide sequence: TGTGCCAGCAGCGGAAATCAAGGGGGATGCAGCAATCAGCCCCAGCATTTT. It specifies CASSGNQGGCSNQPQHF. The rearrangement joins TRBV3-1 (or the pseudogene TRBV3-2) to TRBJ1-5, with D maybe TRBD1 (6 bases). The CDR3 consists of 17 residues. V lost 5 bases, J lost 1 base, and 18 bases lay in between. Germline CDR1 reads LGHDT; CDR2 reads YNNKEL (reference sequence).

This chain uses TRBV3-1 (or the pseudogene TRBV3-2) with TRBJ1-6; D perhaps matches TRBD1 (5 bases). The CDR3 runs 14 residues. The ends were cut back, 4 bases at V and 7 bases at J, with 11 bases in the middle. CDR1 and CDR2 from the germline V gene are LGHDT and YNNKEL (reference sequence). The CDR3 sequence is CASSRGTINSPLHF. The CDR3 nucleotides read TGTGCCAGCAGCCGCGGGACCATAAATTCACCCCTCCACTTT.

The chain has TRBV28 and TRBJ1-6, with D unresolved. This CDR3 spans 15 amino acids. Trimming cost V 2 bases and J 6 bases, with 11 bases left between them. Germline lookup yields CDR1 MDHEN and CDR2 SYDVKM. The CDR3 DNA reads TGTGCCAGCAGTTTAGTCAGGAGGAGTAATTCACCCCTCCACTTT. It yields the protein CASSLVRRSNSPLHF. Variable domain in full (rest from reference TRBV28 and TRBJ1-6): DVKVTQSSRYLVKRTGEKVFLECVQDMDHENMFWYRQDPGLGLRLIYFSYDVKMKEKGDIPEGYSVSREKKERFSLILESASTNQTSMYLCASSLVRRSNSPLHFGNGTRLTVT.

This chain links TRBV28 with TRBJ1-4, with TRBD1 matching 8 bases. The germline V gene encodes CDR1 MDHEN and CDR2 SYDVKM. V lost 6 bases, J lost 3 bases, and 6 bases stayed unmatched. The CDR3 extends over 15 amino acids. The CDR3 DNA reads as TGTGCCAGCAGGGGCCAGGGGGCGTCTAATGAAAAACTGTTTTTT. Translated, it gives CASRGQGASNEKLFF.

The chain couples TRBV7-2 to TRBJ2-3; D unresolved. Germline CDR1 reads SGHTA; CDR2 reads FQGNSA. This CDR3 is 13 amino acids long. Trimming took 5 bases from V and 6 from J, leaving 12 bases between them. CDR3 sequence (DNA): TGTGCCAGCAGCATTAACCGGGTGGATACGCAGTATTTT. It specifies CASSINRVDTQYF.

The chain links TRBV2 to TRBJ2-5; the match to TRBD2 covers 7 bases. CDR1 and CDR2 (germline): SNHLY, FYNNEI. This CDR3 region has 14 residues. The V and J ends lost 6 bases and 5 bases, in that order; junction bases with no gene match: 9. CDR3 region: CASRPREGQETQYF. CDR3 DNA: TGTGCCAGCAGACCTAGGGAGGGTCAGGAGACCCAGTACTTC.

V usage is TRBV11-3 and J usage is TRBJ2-2; 9 bases fit TRBD2. The CDR3 has 14 amino acids. Germline V gene lookup returns CDR1 SGHNT and CDR2 YENEEA. With 4 bases clipped from V and 7 bases from J, the junction kept 4 bases outside the gene matches. For the CDR3, the DNA is TGTGCCAGCAGCTCGACTAGCGGTCACGGGGAGCTGTTTTTT. Its translation is CASSSTSGHGELFF.

The V and J genes are TRBV7-2 and TRBJ2-7; TRBD2 aligns across 16 bases. The ends lost 1 base at V and 0 bases at J; junction bases unmatched: 6. The length of the CDR3 is 19 residues. The germline V gene has CDR1 SGHTA and CDR2 FQGNSA. The CDR3: CASSLVGLAGGQSSYEQYF. The CDR3 DNA follows: TGTGCCAGCAGCTTAGTGGGACTAGCGGGGGGGCAGAGCTCCTACGAGCAGTACTTC.

The chain combines TRBV10-2 with TRBJ2-7; 11 bases line up with TRBD1. The germline CDR1 and CDR2 sequences are WSHSY and SAAADI. There are 15 residues in the CDR3. V lost 7 bases, J lost 5 bases, and 10 bases stayed unmatched. The CDR3 sequence: CASKVPGTGGDEQYF. In DNA, the CDR3 is TGCGCCAGCAAGGTACCTGGGACAGGGGGGGACGAGCAGTACTTC.

The rearrangement joins TRBV3-1 (or the pseudogene TRBV3-2) to TRBJ1-4; 8 positions match TRBD1. Germline CDR1 is LGHDT and CDR2 is YNNKEL (reference sequence). V lost 1 base to trimming and J lost 0 bases; unmatched junction nucleotides: 4. The CDR3 is 17 residues long. As DNA, the CDR3 is TGTGCCAGCAGCCAAGTGTCACAGGGGGCAACTAATGAAAAACTGTTTTTT. Its translation: CASSQVSQGATNEKLFF.

The chain recombines TRBV6-2 or TRBV6-3 with TRBJ2-6; 9 bases line up with TRBD1. Per the germline V gene, CDR1 is MNHEY and CDR2 is SVGEGT. The CDR3 runs 21 residues. V trimming: 6 bases; J trimming: 0 bases; junction bases outside the gene matches: 18. CDR3 sequence (DNA): TGTGCCAGCAGCCGGAGGCTTTACGGGGGACAGGGCACCTCTGGGGCCAACGTCCTGACTTTC. It codes for CASSRRLYGGQGTSGANVLTF.

This sequence joins TRBV7-9 and TRBJ2-1, with D maybe TRBD1 (6 bases). Trimming removed 4 bases at V and 10 bases at J, with 23 bases between. The germline gives CDR1 SEHNR, CDR2 FQNEAQ (reference sequence). This CDR3 has 16 residues. DNA of the CDR3: TGTGCCAGCAGCTCACGTGGGGGCAGGGTAAATCGCGAGCAGTTCTTC. Its translation: CASSSRGGRVNREQFF.

This rearrangement joins TRBV28 to TRBJ1-2; D call uncertain. This CDR3 has 16 residues. Germline V gene sequence: CDR1 MDHEN, CDR2 SYDVKM. V shed 2 bases and J shed 3 bases, with 16 bases lying between them. CDR3 residues: CASSLGGRYPDYGYTF. The CDR3 region has the DNA TGTGCCAGCAGTTTAGGCGGTAGGTACCCGGACTATGGCTACACCTTC.